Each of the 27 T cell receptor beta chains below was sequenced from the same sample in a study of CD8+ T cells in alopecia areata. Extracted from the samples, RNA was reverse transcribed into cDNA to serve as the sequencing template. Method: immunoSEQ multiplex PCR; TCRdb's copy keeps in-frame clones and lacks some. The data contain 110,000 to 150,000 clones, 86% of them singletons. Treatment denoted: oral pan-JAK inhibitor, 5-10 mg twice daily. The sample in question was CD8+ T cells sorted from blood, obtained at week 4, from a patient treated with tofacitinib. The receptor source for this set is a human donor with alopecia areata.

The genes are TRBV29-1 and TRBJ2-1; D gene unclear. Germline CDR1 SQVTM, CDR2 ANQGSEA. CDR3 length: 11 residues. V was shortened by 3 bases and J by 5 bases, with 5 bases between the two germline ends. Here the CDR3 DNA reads TGCAGCGTTGACCCGCACAATGAGCAGTTCTTC. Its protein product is CSVDPHNEQFF.

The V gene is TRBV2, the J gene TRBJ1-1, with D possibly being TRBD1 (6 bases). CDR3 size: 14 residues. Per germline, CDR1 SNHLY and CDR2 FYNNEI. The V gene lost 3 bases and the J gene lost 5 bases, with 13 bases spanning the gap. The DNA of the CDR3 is TGTGCCAGCAGTGAGAGGGGGGGATGGACTGAAGCTTTCTTT. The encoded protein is CASSERGGWTEAFF.

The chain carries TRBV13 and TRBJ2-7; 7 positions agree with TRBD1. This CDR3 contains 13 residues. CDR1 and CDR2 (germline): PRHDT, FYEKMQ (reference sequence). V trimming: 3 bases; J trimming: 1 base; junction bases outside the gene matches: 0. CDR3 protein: CASSFRGSYEQYF. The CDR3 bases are TGTGCCAGCAGCTTCAGGGGGTCCTACGAGCAGTACTTC. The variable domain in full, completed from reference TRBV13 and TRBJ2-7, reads AAGVIQSPRHLIKEKRETATLKCYPIPRHDTVYWYQQGPGQDPQFLISFYEKMQSDKGSIPDRFSAQQFSDYHSELNMSSLELGDSALYFCASSFRGSYEQYFGPGTRLTVT.

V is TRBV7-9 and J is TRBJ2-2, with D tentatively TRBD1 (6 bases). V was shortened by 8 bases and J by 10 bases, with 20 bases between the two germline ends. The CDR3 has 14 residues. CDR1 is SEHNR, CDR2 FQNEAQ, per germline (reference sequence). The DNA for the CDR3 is TGTGCCAGCTATTCCGGGACACGGCACGAGGAGCTGTTTTTT. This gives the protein CASYSGTRHEELFF. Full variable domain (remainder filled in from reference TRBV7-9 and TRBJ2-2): DTGVSQNPRHKITKRGQNVTFRCDPISEHNRLYWYRQTLGQGPEFLTYFQNEAQLEKSRLLSDRFSAERPKGSFSTLEIQRTEQGDSAMYLCASYSGTRHEELFFGEGSRLTVL.

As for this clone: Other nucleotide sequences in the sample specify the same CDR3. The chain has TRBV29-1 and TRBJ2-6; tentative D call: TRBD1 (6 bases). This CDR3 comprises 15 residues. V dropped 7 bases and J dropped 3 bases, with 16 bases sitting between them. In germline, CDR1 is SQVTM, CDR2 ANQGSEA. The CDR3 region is CSALVRGSGANVLTF. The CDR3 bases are TGCAGCGCCCTGGTCAGGGGAAGTGGGGCCAACGTCCTGACTTTC.

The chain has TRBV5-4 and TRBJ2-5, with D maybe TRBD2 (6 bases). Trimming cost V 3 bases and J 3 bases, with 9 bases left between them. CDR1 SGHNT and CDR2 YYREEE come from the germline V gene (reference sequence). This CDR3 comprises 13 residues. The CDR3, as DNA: TGTGCCAGCAGCTCTCCGGGGGAAGAGACCCAGTACTTC. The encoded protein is CASSSPGEETQYF.

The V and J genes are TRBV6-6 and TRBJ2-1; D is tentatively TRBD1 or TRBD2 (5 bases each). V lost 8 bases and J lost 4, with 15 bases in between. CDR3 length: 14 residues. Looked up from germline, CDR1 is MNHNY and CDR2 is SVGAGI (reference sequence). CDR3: CASSHGTEYNEQFF. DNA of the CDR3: TGTGCCAGCTCCCACGGGACCGAATACAATGAGCAGTTCTTC.

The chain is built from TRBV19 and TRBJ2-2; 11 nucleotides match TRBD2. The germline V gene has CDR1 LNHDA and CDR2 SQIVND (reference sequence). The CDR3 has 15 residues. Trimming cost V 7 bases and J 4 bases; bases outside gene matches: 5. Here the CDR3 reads CASTTGTSGTGELFF. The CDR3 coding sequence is TGTGCCAGTACCACCGGGACTAGCGGCACCGGGGAGCTGTTTTTT.

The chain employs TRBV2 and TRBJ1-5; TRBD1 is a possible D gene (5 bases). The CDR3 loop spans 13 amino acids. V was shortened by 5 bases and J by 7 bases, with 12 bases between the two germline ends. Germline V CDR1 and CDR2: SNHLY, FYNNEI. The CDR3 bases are TGTGCCAGCAGTCAGGGAATAAGGCAGCCCCAGCATTTT. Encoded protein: CASSQGIRQPQHF.

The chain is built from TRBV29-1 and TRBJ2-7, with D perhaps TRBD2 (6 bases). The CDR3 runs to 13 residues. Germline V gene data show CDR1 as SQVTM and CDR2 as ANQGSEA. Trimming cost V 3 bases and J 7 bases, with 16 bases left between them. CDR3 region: CSVEVGLGGEQYF. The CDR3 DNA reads TGCAGCGTTGAGGTGGGGCTGGGGGGAGAGCAGTACTTC.

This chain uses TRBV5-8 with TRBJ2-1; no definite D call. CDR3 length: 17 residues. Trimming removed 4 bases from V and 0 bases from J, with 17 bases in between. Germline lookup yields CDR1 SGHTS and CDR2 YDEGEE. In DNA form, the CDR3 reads TGTGCCAGCAGCCCCTGTTGCGTTTCCTACTCCTACAATGAGCAGTTCTTC. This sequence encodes CASSPCCVSYSYNEQFF.

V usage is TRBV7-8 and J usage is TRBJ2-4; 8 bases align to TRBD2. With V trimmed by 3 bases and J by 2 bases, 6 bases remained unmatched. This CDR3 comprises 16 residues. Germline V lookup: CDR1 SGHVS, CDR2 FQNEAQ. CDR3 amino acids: CASSFEREFTKNIQYF. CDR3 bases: TGTGCCAGCAGCTTTGAGCGGGAGTTTACCAAAAACATTCAGTACTTC.

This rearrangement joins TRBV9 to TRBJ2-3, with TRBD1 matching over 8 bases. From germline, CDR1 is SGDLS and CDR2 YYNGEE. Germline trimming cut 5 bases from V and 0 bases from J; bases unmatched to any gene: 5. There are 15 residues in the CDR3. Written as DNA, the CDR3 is TGTGCCAGCAGTGTACAGGGGGGCAGCACAGATACGCAGTATTTT. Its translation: CASSVQGGSTDTQYF. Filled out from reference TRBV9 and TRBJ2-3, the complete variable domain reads DSGVTQTPKHLITATGQRVTLRCSPRSGDLSVYWYQQSLDQGLQFLIQYYNGEERAKGNILERFSAQQFPDLHSELNLSSLELGDSALYFCASSVQGGSTDTQYFGPGTRLTVL.

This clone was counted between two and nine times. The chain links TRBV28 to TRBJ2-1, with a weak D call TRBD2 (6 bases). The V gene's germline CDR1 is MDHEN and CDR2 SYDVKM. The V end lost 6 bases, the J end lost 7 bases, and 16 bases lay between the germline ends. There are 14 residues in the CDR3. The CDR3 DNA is TGTGCCAGCAGCTCTATCCCGGCGGGGAATGAGCAGTTCTTC. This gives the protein CASSSIPAGNEQFF.

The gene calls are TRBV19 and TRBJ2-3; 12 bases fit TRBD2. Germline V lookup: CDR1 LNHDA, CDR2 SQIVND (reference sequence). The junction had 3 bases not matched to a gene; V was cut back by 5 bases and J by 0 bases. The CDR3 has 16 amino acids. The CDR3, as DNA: TGTGCCAGTAGTGACGGGACTAGCGGGAGCACAGATACGCAGTATTTT. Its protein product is CASSDGTSGSTDTQYF.

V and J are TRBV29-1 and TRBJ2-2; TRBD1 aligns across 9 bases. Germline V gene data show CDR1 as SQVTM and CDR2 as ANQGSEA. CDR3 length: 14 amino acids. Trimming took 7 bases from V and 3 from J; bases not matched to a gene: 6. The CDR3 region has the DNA TGCAGCGCCGAGACAGGGGGAGACACCGGGGAGCTGTTTTTT. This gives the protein CSAETGGDTGELFF.

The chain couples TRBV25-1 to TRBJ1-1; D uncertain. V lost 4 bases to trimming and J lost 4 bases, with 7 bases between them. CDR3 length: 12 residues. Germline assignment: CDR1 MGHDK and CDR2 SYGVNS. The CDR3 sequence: CASSAGSTEAFF. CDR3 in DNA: TGTGCCAGCAGTGCGGGCAGCACTGAAGCTTTCTTT.

CDR3 sequence (DNA): TGCAGCGTTGAAGTCCCGACGGTTCATCCCGGGGAGCTGTTTTTT. Translating it yields CSVEVPTVHPGELFF. J is TRBJ2-2 and V is TRBV29-1; D not certain. Trimming stripped 1 base from V and 6 bases from J, with 15 bases between. The CDR3 has 15 amino acids. The germline V gene encodes CDR1 SQVTM and CDR2 ANQGSEA.

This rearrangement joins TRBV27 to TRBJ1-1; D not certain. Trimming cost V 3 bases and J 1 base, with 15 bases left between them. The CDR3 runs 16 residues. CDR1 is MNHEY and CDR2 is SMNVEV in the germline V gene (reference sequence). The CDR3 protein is CASSFLPGGPNTEAFF. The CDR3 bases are TGTGCCAGCAGTTTCCTACCGGGCGGACCGAACACTGAAGCTTTCTTT.

In nucleotides, the CDR3 is TGCAGCGTTGAATTTCCGGGACAAGGATACGAGCAGTACTTC. Its protein is CSVEFPGQGYEQYF. The V gene is TRBV29-1, the J gene TRBJ2-7; tentatively, D is TRBD1 (6 bases). This CDR3 has 14 amino acids. Trimming pared 2 bases from V and 4 bases from J, leaving 15 bases between. Germline values: CDR1 SQVTM, CDR2 ANQGSEA.

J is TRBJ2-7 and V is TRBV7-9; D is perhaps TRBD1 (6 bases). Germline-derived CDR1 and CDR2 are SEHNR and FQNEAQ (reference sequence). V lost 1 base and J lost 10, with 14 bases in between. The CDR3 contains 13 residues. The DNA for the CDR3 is TGTGCCAGCAGCTTAGACTTACAGGGCTTACAGTACTTC. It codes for CASSLDLQGLQYF.

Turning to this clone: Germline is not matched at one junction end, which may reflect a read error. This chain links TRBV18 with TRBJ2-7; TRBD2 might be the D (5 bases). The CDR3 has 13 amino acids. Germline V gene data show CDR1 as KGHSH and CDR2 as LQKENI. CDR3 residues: CTSSPSDFYEQYF. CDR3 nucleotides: TGTACCAGCTCACCATCGGACTTCTACGAGCAGTACTTC.

CDR3 sequence: CAIRSVSTDTQYF. In DNA form, the CDR3 reads TGTGCCATCCGAAGTGTTTCGACAGATACGCAGTATTTT. The chain combines TRBV6-6 with TRBJ2-3; D call uncertain. The CDR3 runs to 13 residues. Germline CDR1 MNHNY, CDR2 SVGAGI (reference sequence). The V end was cut by 10 bases, the J end by 3 bases, with 14 bases between.

In DNA, the CDR3 is TGTGCCAGCAACTGGACACCGAACACTGAAGCTTTCTTT. It yields the protein CASNWTPNTEAFF. This rearrangement joins TRBV5-8 to TRBJ1-1, with a tentative D call TRBD1 (5 bases). Deletions cut 6 bases from V and 1 base from J, with 10 bases between. Germline CDR1 reads SGHTS; CDR2 reads YDEGEE. This CDR3 comprises 13 residues.

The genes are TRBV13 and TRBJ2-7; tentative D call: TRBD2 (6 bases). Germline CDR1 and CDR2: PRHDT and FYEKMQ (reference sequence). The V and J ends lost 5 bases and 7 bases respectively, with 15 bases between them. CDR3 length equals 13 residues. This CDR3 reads CASSPGSLEEQYF. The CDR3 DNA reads TGTGCCAGCAGCCCCGGGAGTCTTGAGGAGCAGTACTTC.

The chain's CDR3 is CASSSGQVLRTDTQYF. CDR3 bases: TGCGCCAGCAGCTCCGGACAGGTTTTAAGGACAGATACGCAGTATTTT. The chain is built from TRBV5-1 and TRBJ2-3; 7 bases fit TRBD1. V trimming: 3 bases; J trimming: 3 bases; junction bases outside the gene matches: 10. There are 16 residues in the CDR3. Germline V CDR1 and CDR2: SGHRS, YFSETQ.

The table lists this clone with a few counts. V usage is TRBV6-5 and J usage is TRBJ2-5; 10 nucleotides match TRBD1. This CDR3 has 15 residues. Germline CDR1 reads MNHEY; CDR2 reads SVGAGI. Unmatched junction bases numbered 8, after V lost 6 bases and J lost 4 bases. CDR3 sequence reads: CASRDRGRFRETQYF. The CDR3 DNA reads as TGTGCCAGCAGGGACAGGGGGAGATTCCGAGAGACCCAGTACTTC.